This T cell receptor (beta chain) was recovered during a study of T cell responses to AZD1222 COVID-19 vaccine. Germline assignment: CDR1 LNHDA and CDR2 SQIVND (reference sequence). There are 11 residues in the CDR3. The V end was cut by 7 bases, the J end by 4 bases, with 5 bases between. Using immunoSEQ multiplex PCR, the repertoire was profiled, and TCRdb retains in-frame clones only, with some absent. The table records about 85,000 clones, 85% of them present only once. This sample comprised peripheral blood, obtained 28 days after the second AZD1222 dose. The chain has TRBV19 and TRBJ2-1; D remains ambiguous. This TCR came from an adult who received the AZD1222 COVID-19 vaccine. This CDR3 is CASIQYNEQFF. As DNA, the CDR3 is TGTGCCAGTATTCAGTACAATGAGCAGTTCTTC.